These 18 T cell receptor beta chains came from one sample sequenced in a study of neurological immune-mediated disorders. Using its own MiXCR run on the 5' RACE reads, TCRdb lists one record per CDR3 protein. Here the sample spans more than 50,000 distinct CDR3 sequences, around 5.2% being singletons. The sample taken for sequencing was PBMCs. These receptors came from a woman in her thirties with multiple sclerosis.

This clonotype showed up many times. The rearrangement uses TRBV6-5 and TRBJ2-7; the match to TRBD1 covers 9 bases. This CDR3 is built from 15 residues. Germline V lookup: CDR1 MNHEY, CDR2 SVGAGI. V gave up 3 bases and J gave up 4 bases; unmatched junction bases: 7. CDR3 in amino acids: CASSYKLGQGYEQYF. For the CDR3, the DNA is TGTGCCAGCAGTTATAAATTGGGACAGGGATACGAGCAGTACTTC.

The sample holds a few counts of this clonotype. The chain employs TRBV28 and TRBJ2-7; 9 bases agree with TRBD1. V dropped 6 bases and J dropped 2; count of bases not matched to a gene: 14. The CDR3 is made up of 17 amino acids. Germline V gene lookup returns CDR1 MDHEN and CDR2 SYDVKM. The CDR3 sequence is CASRQPGQGGGPYEQYF. CDR3 DNA: TGTGCCAGCAGGCAACCGGGACAGGGTGGAGGTCCCTACGAGCAGTACTTC.

This clonotype was observed many times. The V and J genes are TRBV20-1 and TRBJ2-1; TRBD2 agrees at 14 bases. The junction had 6 bases not matched to a gene; V was cut back by 5 bases and J by 0 bases. The CDR3 contains 17 residues. Germline lookup yields CDR1 DFQATT and CDR2 SNEGSKA (reference sequence). The CDR3 bases are TGCAGTGCTCCGGGACTAGCGGGGGTCAGCTCCTACAATGAGCAGTTCTTC. Translating gives CSAPGLAGVSSYNEQFF.

This clonotype was seen more than once but under ten times. The chain couples TRBV5-1 to TRBJ1-1; tentative D call: TRBD1 (5 bases). The CDR3 sequence is 12 residues long. Germline V CDR1 and CDR2: SGHRS, YFSETQ. Here the CDR3 reads CAARGESTEAFF. The CDR3 DNA is TGCGCAGCGAGAGGGGAGAGCACTGAAGCTTTCTTT.

This clonotype was seen a few times. J is TRBJ2-7 and V is TRBV7-8, with a possible D match to TRBD1 (5 bases). V was pared by 5 bases and J by 5 bases, with 16 bases between. The CDR3 is 14 amino acids. Germline V lookup: CDR1 SGHVS, CDR2 FQNEAQ. The DNA for the CDR3 is TGTGCCAGCAGCCAGGAACTGCAGGGCCACGAGCAGTACTTC. It encodes CASSQELQGHEQYF. The whole variable domain, filled in from reference TRBV7-8 and TRBJ2-7, reads GAGVSQSPRYKVAKRGQDVALRCDPISGHVSLFWYQQALGQGPEFLTYFQNEAQLDKSGLPSDRFFAERPEGSVSTLKIQRTQQEDSAVYLCASSQELQGHEQYFGPGTRLTVT.

Ten or more counts support this clonotype. This sequence joins TRBV28 and TRBJ2-7; no reliable D call. V was pared by 5 bases and J by 7 bases, with 9 bases between. From germline, CDR1 is MDHEN and CDR2 SYDVKM. This CDR3 region has 11 residues. The CDR3, as DNA: TGTGCCAGCAGTCCCCTTTTAGAGCAGTACTTC. Residues: CASSPLLEQYF.

A remark on this clonotype: A read error is possible here, since a much larger clone lies one base away. V is TRBV20-1 and J is TRBJ2-2; no reliable D call. V was pared by 0 bases and J by 10 bases, with 9 bases between. The CDR3 is made up of 12 amino acids. Per germline, CDR1 DFQATT and CDR2 SNEGSKA (reference sequence). As DNA, the CDR3 is TGCAGTGCTAGAGAATTTGGGGAGGAGCTGTTTTTT. Encoded protein: CSAREFGEELFF.

This clonotype was counted ten times or more. The chain carries TRBV5-1 and TRBJ2-6, with D perhaps matching TRBD1 (5 bases). The CDR3 loop spans 18 amino acids. Trimming pared 4 bases from V and 1 base from J, leaving 18 bases between. The germline CDR1 and CDR2 sequences are SGHRS and YFSETQ. The CDR3 is CASSPHRQRGSGANVLTF. The CDR3 nucleotides are TGCGCCAGCAGCCCGCATCGACAGCGTGGATCTGGGGCCAACGTCCTGACTTTC.

This clonotype was recorded many times. This chain connects TRBV12-3 or TRBV12-4 to TRBJ2-1; TRBD1 agrees at 8 bases. The CDR3 is 12 residues long. V shed 5 bases, J shed 7 bases, and the junction held 1 base outside the gene matches. The CDR3 loop is CASSRQGNEQFF. CDR3 bases: TGTGCCAGCAGTCGACAGGGGAATGAGCAGTTCTTC.

This clonotype occurred many times. The chain links TRBV15 to TRBJ1-1; TRBD1 agrees at 7 bases. Per the germline V gene, CDR1 is LNHNV and CDR2 is YYDKDF (reference sequence). This CDR3 comprises 16 residues. The V segment lost 4 bases and the J segment 3 bases; nucleotides outside the gene matches: 11. For the CDR3, the DNA is TGTGCCACCAGCAAGGGGACAGTGTCGATAGACACTGAAGCTTTCTTT. It yields the protein CATSKGTVSIDTEAFF.

This clonotype has a count of ten or more. The chain links TRBV12-3 or TRBV12-4 to TRBJ1-1, with 9 bases aligning to TRBD1. There are 15 residues in the CDR3. The ends lost 7 bases at V and 7 bases at J; junction bases unmatched: 13. CDR3 sequence: CASTNPRDRVREAFF. DNA of the CDR3: TGTGCCAGCACCAACCCCCGGGACAGGGTTCGTGAAGCTTTCTTT.

This clonotype was counted many times. The chain carries TRBV7-2 and TRBJ2-7; 8 bases are shared with TRBD2. Germline V gene data show CDR1 as SGHTA and CDR2 as FQGNSA. The CDR3 is 16 amino acids. V gave up 5 bases and J gave up 0 bases; unmatched junction bases: 9. CDR3 sequence reads: CASSLYGGATSYEQYF. The CDR3 DNA reads TGTGCCAGCAGCCTTTACGGGGGGGCCACCTCCTACGAGCAGTACTTC.

This clonotype was recorded many times. The gene calls are TRBV3-1 and TRBJ1-5; 8 nucleotides align to TRBD1. Germline V CDR1 and CDR2: LGHDT, YNNKEL (reference sequence). With V trimmed by 4 bases and J by 4 bases, 9 bases remained unmatched. The CDR3 extends over 16 amino acids. The CDR3 is CASSPGAGGTNQPQHF. The CDR3, as DNA: TGTGCCAGCAGCCCCGGGGCAGGGGGCACAAATCAGCCCCAGCATTTT.

The V call is TRBV12-3 or TRBV12-4, the J call TRBJ2-1; 8 nucleotides line up with TRBD1. J lost 10 bases, V lost 6 bases, and 8 bases had no gene match. The CDR3 extends over 13 amino acids. For the CDR3, the DNA is TGTGCCAGCAGCCTGTACGACAGGGGCGAGCAGTTCTTC. It encodes CASSLYDRGEQFF.

The V call is TRBV3-1, the J call TRBJ2-1; 8 nucleotides align to TRBD1. Germline CDR1 LGHDT, CDR2 YNNKEL (reference sequence). The CDR3 contains 17 residues. Unmatched junction bases numbered 11, after V lost 1 base and J lost 6 bases. DNA for the CDR3: TGTGCCAGCAGCCAAGGGAGACAGGGGCGAGGGGGCAATGAGCAGTTCTTC. Residues: CASSQGRQGRGGNEQFF.

There are many counts of this clonotype. The V call is TRBV2, the J call TRBJ2-3, with D tentatively TRBD1 (5 bases). This CDR3 comprises 15 residues. Germline CDR1 SNHLY, CDR2 FYNNEI. V was pared by 5 bases and J by 0 bases, with 12 bases between. The CDR3 protein is CASSPQGPSTDTQYF. For the CDR3, the DNA is TGTGCCAGCAGTCCCCAGGGCCCGAGCACAGATACGCAGTATTTT. Looking up the rest from reference TRBV2 and TRBJ2-3 gives the full variable domain: EPEVTQTPSHQVTQMGQEVILRCVPISNHLYFYWYRQILGQKVEFLVSFYNNEISEKSEIFDDQFSVERPDGSNFTLKIRSTKLEDSAMYFCASSPQGPSTDTQYFGPGTRLTVL.

This clonotype has a single count. One end of the junction varies from germline; a read error may be responsible. The chain joins TRBV5-6 to TRBJ1-6; 11 nucleotides agree with TRBD1. The V gene's germline CDR1 is SGHDT and CDR2 YYEEEE. The CDR3 loop spans 14 amino acids. CDR3 in amino acids: CASSSDRGLSPLNF. In DNA form, the CDR3 reads TGTGCCAGCAGCTCGGACAGGGGGCTCTCACCCCTCAACTTT.

V and J are TRBV29-1 and TRBJ2-4; D might be TRBD1 or TRBD2, each matching 5 bases. The germline CDR1 and CDR2 sequences are SQVTM and ANQGSEA. The CDR3 is 12 residues long. The V end was cut by 0 bases, the J end by 9 bases, with 9 bases between. In DNA form, the CDR3 reads TGCAGCGTTGAAGAAGGGGACGGCATTCAGTACTTC. This sequence encodes CSVEEGDGIQYF. Full variable domain (missing parts from reference TRBV29-1 and TRBJ2-4): SAVISQKPSRDICQRGTSLTIQCQVDSQVTMMFWYRQQPGQSLTLIATANQGSEATYESGFVIDKFPISRPNLTFSTLTVSNMSPEDSSIYLCSVEEGDGIQYFGAGTRLSVL.